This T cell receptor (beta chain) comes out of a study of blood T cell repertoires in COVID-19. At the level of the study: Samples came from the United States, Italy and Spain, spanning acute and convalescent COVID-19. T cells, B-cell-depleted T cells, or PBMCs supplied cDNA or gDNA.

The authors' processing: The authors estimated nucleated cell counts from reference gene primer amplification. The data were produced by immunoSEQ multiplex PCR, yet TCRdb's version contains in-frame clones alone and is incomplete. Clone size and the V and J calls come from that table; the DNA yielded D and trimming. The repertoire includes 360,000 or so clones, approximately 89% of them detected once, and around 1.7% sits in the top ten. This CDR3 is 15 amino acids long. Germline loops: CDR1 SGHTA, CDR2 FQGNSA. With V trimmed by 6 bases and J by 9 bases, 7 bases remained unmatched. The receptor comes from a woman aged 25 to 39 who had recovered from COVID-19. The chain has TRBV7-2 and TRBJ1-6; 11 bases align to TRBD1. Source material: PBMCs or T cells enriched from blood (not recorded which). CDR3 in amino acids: CASRYQDRGLSPLHF. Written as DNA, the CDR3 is TGTGCCAGCAGATATCAGGACAGGGGGCTTTCACCCCTCCACTTT.